This record covers a single TCR beta chain. Its antigen is currently unknown. One entry per CDR3 protein, called by TCRdb with MiXCR from the 5' RACE reads. This sample yields 1.5 million to 2 million distinct CDR3 sequences, of which about 30% are seen a single time; roughly 0.3% belongs to the top ten. This CDR3 spans 15 amino acids. The V and J ends lost 10 bases and 1 base, in that order; junction bases with no gene match: 8. Germline V gene data show CDR1 as SNHLY and CDR2 as FYNNEI. This specimen belongs to a study of identical twins. Whole-study findings and limits: Memory repertoires lacked the insertion deficit that abundant cord blood beta clonotypes showed. Out-of-frame alpha sequences common to twins were enriched for low generation probability. Invariant T cells like MAIT and iNKT could partly confound the zero-insertion analyses. Models came in too low on out-of-frame TCR alpha sharing in monozygotic twins.

This TCR came from a newborn girl in good health. This chain uses TRBV2 with TRBJ2-3; TRBD2 agrees at 10 bases. The source material was cord blood. CDR3 region: CANTLLAGRTDTQYF. CDR3 nucleotides: TGTGCCAACACCTTACTAGCGGGACGCACAGATACGCAGTATTTT.